Listed here is a single TCR beta chain. Antigen specificity is unknown. Regarding treatment: oral pan-JAK inhibitor, 5-10 mg twice daily. Isolated RNA was reverse transcribed into cDNA used as the sequencing template. The assay was immunoSEQ multiplex PCR, and TCRdb's table has in-frame clones only and misses some. The sample holds around 150,000 clones, 82% seen once. This record belongs to a study of CD8+ T cells in alopecia areata. For the study at large: The protocol delivered tofacitinib for 6 to 18 months, then withdrew it for 6 months.

Study conclusions and caveats: Within the top 100, expanded CD8+ clones significantly decreased with tofacitinib, as did scalp clonality.

The germline V and J ends were trimmed by 0 bases and 3 bases, with 8 bases remaining between them. Germline CDR1 reads LGHNA; CDR2 reads YSLEER. The CDR3 loop spans 14 amino acids. Sequenced here: CD8+ T cells sorted from blood, sampled at week 4, from a patient treated with tofacitinib. This clonotype originated in a human donor with alopecia areata. The V call is TRBV4-3, the J call TRBJ2-5; no definite D call. CDR3 residues: CASSQDGREETQYF. DNA of the CDR3: TGCGCCAGCAGCCAAGATGGCCGTGAAGAGACCCAGTACTTC.